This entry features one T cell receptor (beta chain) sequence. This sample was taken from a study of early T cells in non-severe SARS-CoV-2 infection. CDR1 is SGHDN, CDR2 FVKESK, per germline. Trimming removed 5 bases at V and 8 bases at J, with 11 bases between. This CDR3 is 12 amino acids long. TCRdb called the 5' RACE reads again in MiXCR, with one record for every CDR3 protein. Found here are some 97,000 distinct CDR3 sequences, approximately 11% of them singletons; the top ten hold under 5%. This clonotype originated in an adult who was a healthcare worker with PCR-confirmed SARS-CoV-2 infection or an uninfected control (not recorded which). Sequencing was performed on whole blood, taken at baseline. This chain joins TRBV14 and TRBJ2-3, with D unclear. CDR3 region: CASSYTGGTQYF. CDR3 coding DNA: TGTGCCAGCAGCTATACGGGCGGTACGCAGTATTTT. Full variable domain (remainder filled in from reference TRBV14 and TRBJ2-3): EAGVTQFPSHSVIEKGQTVTLRCDPISGHDNLYWYRRVMGKEIKFLLHFVKESKQDESGMPNNRFLAERTGGTYSTLKVQPAELEDSGVYFCASSYTGGTQYFGPGTRLTVL.